The clone carrying this TCR beta chain was counted many times. The target antigen is unknown. Construction of TCR beta libraries was performed using quantitative 5'-RACE with molecular barcodes. Via MiXCR, TCRdb re-called the 5' RACE reads, giving one row per CDR3 protein. The sample lists roughly 700,000 distinct CDR3 sequences, around a fifth occurring once. The germline V gene has CDR1 DFQATT and CDR2 SNEGSKA (reference sequence). The CDR3 covers 13 residues. The V segment lost 6 bases and the J segment 5 bases; nucleotides outside the gene matches: 8. The record originates from a study of CD8 T cells in ankylosing spondylitis. Study observations and caveats: Disease-linked clones displayed a CD8+ phenotype and appeared relatively rarely in peripheral blood. Reports of some motif variants in reactive arthritis synovial fluid and blood predate this one. Matched synovial fluid from ankylosing spondylitis patients was reported to be enriched for disease-linked clones. A TCR beta motif made of several highly homologous variants seemed typical of ankylosing spondylitis blood.

The TCR comes from a male donor with ankylosing spondylitis. V and J are TRBV20-1 and TRBJ2-5; 8 bases map to TRBD1. The sample was blood, either unsorted or a sorted T cell fraction (not recorded which). The CDR3 sequence: CSAGQGGRETQYF. In DNA, the CDR3 is TGCAGTGCCGGACAGGGTGGGAGGGAGACCCAGTACTTC.